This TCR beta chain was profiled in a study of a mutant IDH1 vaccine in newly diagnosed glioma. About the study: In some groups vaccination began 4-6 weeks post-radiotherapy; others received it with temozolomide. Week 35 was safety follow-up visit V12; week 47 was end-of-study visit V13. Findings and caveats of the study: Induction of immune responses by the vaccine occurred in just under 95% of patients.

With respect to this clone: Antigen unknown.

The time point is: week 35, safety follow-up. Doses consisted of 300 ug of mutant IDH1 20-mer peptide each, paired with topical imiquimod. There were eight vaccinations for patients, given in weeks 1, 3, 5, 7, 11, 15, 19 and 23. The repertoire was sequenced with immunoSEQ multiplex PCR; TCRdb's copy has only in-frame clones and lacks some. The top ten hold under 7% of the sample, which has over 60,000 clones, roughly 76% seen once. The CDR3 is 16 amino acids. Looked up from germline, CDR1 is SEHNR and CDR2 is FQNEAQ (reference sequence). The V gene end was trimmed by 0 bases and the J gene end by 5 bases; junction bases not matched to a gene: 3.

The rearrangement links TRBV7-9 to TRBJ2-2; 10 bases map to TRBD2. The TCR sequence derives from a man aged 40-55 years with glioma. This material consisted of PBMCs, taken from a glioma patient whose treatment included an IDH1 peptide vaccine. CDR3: CASSLALAGVTGELFF. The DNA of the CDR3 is TGTGCCAGCAGCTTAGCGCTAGCGGGAGTGACCGGGGAGCTGTTTTTT.